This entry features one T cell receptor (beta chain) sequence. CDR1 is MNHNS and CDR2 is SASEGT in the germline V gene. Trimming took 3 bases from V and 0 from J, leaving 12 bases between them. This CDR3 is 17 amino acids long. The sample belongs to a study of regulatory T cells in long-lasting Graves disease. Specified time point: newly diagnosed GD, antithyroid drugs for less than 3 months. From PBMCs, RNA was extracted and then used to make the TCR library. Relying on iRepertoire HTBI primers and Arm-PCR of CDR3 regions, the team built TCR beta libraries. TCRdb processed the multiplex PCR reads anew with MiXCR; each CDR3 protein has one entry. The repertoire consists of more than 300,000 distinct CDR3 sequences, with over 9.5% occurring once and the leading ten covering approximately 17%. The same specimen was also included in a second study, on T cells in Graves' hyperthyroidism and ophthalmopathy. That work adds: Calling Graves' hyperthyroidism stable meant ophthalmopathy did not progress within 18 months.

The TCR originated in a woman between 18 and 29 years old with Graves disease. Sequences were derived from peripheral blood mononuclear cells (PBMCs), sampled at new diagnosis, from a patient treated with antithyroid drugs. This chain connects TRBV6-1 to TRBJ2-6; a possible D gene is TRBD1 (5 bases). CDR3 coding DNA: TGTGCCAGCAGTGATCTGGGCAGGGACTCTGGGGCCAACGTCCTGACTTTC. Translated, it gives CASSDLGRDSGANVLTF.